These 25 T cell receptor beta chains came from one sample sequenced in a study of identical twins (dated by TCRdb to between 2015 and 2016). Library construction relied on 5' RACE. The sequencer listed for this sample is Illumina HiSeq 2000. Clones were called with MiXCR by TCRdb after fastp trimmed the public reads at Q25, and only in-frame beta chains were retained. Each CDR3 protein gets just one entry, which takes the most common genes and DNA from the rows behind it. The table for this sample lists 400,000 to 650,000 distinct CDR3 sequences; approximately 22% of them were counted only once. The ten largest clones capture about 0.91% of the sample. Separately, the same data were catalogued under a study of T cells expressing NK-cell markers.

The sample taken for sequencing was CD4+ T cells sorted from blood. All receptors derive from a woman aged 18-30 years in good health.

The chain employs TRBV7-6 and TRBJ2-1, with D possibly matching TRBD2 (5 bases). The V end was cut by 0 bases, the J end by 13 bases, with 16 bases between. The CDR3 covers 14 residues. Germline V gene sequence: CDR1 SGHVS, CDR2 FNYEAQ. Here the CDR3 reads CASSLATLAPRQFF. In DNA form, the CDR3 reads TGTGCCAGCAGCTTAGCGACGCTAGCCCCTAGACAGTTCTTC.

The chain uses TRBV5-5 and TRBJ2-1, with D possibly TRBD2 on 6 matching bases. This CDR3 is 15 amino acids long. Trimming took 0 bases from V and 8 from J, leaving 15 bases between them. The germline V gene encodes CDR1 SGHKS and CDR2 YYEKEE (reference sequence). CDR3 amino acids: CASSLAPTSYDEQFF. CDR3 bases: TGTGCCAGCAGCTTGGCCCCGACTAGTTATGATGAGCAGTTCTTC.

This chain uses TRBV6-2 or TRBV6-3 with TRBJ2-1, with 7 bases fitting TRBD2. Unmatched junction bases numbered 6, after V lost 5 bases and J lost 5 bases. Germline loops: CDR1 MNHEY, CDR2 SVGEGT. This CDR3 is built from 14 residues. CDR3 DNA sequence: TGTGCCAGCAGTCCTGCTCTAGCGGACAATGAGCAGTTCTTC. It encodes CASSPALADNEQFF.

The CDR3 loop is CASSKDRAYQPQHF. Written as DNA, the CDR3 is TGTGCCAGCAGTAAGGACAGGGCATATCAGCCCCAGCATTTT. V usage is TRBV6-1 and J usage is TRBJ1-5, with TRBD1 matching 8 bases. In germline, CDR1 is MNHNS, CDR2 SASEGT. V lost 5 bases, J lost 5 bases, and 5 bases stayed unmatched. The CDR3 contains 14 residues.

The chain links TRBV10-3 to TRBJ2-7; 9 bases agree with TRBD1. Per germline, CDR1 ENHRY and CDR2 SYGVKD. V gave up 5 bases and J gave up 0 bases; unmatched junction bases: 2. The CDR3 sequence is 14 residues long. CDR3: CAISMGQGSYEQYF. The CDR3 region has the DNA TGTGCCATCAGTATGGGACAGGGCTCCTACGAGCAGTACTTC.

This clonotype has just a few counts. The J gene is TRBJ2-7, the V gene TRBV12-3 or TRBV12-4, with 10 bases lining up with TRBD2. V shed 9 bases, J shed 3 bases, and the junction held 5 bases outside the gene matches. CDR3 size: 13 residues. CDR3 protein: CASRTSGFYEQYF. The CDR3 nucleotides read TGTGCCAGTCGGACTAGCGGATTCTACGAGCAGTACTTC.

This clonotype was counted only a few times. This chain connects TRBV12-3 or TRBV12-4 to TRBJ1-6; D is perhaps TRBD1 (6 bases). This CDR3 is built from 13 residues. The ends were cut back, 6 bases at V and 10 bases at J, with 13 bases in the middle. The CDR3 region is CASRAQGLSPLHF. In nucleotides, the CDR3 is TGTGCCAGCAGGGCACAGGGTCTATCACCCCTCCACTTT.

There are many counts of this clonotype. The chain joins TRBV12-3 or TRBV12-4 to TRBJ2-3; the D is unclear. The CDR3 is 13 amino acids. Deletions cut 5 bases from V and 0 bases from J, with 6 bases between. The CDR3 bases are TGTGCCAGCAGTGTAGTTAGCACAGATACGCAGTATTTT. This codes for CASSVVSTDTQYF.

The chain employs TRBV7-2 and TRBJ2-1, with a weak D call TRBD1 (5 bases). CDR1 and CDR2 from the germline V gene are SGHTA and FQGNSA. The CDR3 runs 15 residues. V was pared by 1 base and J by 3 bases, with 10 bases between. The CDR3 reads CASSLDRGVYNEQFF. CDR3 nucleotides: TGTGCCAGCAGCTTAGATAGGGGCGTCTACAATGAGCAGTTCTTC. Filled out from reference TRBV7-2 and TRBJ2-1, the complete variable domain reads GAGVSQSPSNKVTEKGKDVELRCDPISGHTALYWYRQSLGQGLEFLIYFQGNSAPDKSGLPSDRFSAERTGGSVSTLTIQRTQQEDSAVYLCASSLDRGVYNEQFFGPGTRLTVL.

This clonotype was detected once. This chain connects TRBV6-1 to TRBJ1-1; unclear D gene. The CDR3 spans 11 residues. Trimming took 0 bases from V and 11 from J, leaving 7 bases between them. Germline V gene sequence: CDR1 MNHNS, CDR2 SASEGT. The CDR3, as DNA: TGTGCCAGCAGTGAAGCTAGTCGGGCTTTCTTT. Protein product: CASSEASRAFF.

This clonotype was detected only a few times. The CDR3 region is CSATRGLAGVAEQYF. In nucleotides, the CDR3 is TGCAGTGCTACAAGGGGGCTAGCGGGAGTCGCCGAGCAGTACTTC. The chain has TRBV20-1 and TRBJ2-7, with 10 bases that match TRBD2. The germline V gene has CDR1 DFQATT and CDR2 SNEGSKA (reference sequence). The CDR3 is made up of 15 amino acids. J was trimmed by 6 bases and V by 4 bases; bases with no gene match: 12.

The gene calls are TRBV19 and TRBJ2-7, with 10 bases aligning to TRBD2. Losses at the gene ends were 2 bases for V and 3 bases for J; bases not matched to a gene: 4. The CDR3 is 15 amino acids. Germline V CDR1 and CDR2: LNHDA, SQIVND (reference sequence). The CDR3 sequence: CASSIQASGSYEQYF. The CDR3 DNA sequence: TGTGCCAGTAGTATACAGGCTAGCGGGAGCTACGAGCAGTACTTC.

There are a few counts of this clonotype. This chain joins TRBV20-1 and TRBJ2-7, with 8 bases matching TRBD1. The germline V gene has CDR1 DFQATT and CDR2 SNEGSKA (reference sequence). The junction had 10 bases not matched to a gene; V was cut back by 6 bases and J by 3 bases. The CDR3 length is 14 residues. The CDR3 DNA reads TGCAGTGCCAGGACAGGGTCGAAATTCTACGAGCAGTACTTC. It yields the protein CSARTGSKFYEQYF.

A word on this clonotype: A much larger clone differs from this one at a single base, so this may be a read error. The V call is TRBV20-1, the J call TRBJ2-3; D remains ambiguous. The V end was cut by 3 bases, the J end by 1 base, with 5 bases between. CDR1 is DFQATT, CDR2 SNEGSKA, per germline (reference sequence). The CDR3 spans 12 residues. The CDR3 protein is CSASQGTDTQYF. For the CDR3, the DNA is TGCAGTGCTAGTCAGGGCACAGATACGCAGTATTTT.

This clonotype was counted between two and nine times. This chain joins TRBV5-1 and TRBJ2-1; 9 bases agree with TRBD2. CDR1 is SGHRS, CDR2 YFSETQ, per germline. The CDR3 sequence is 15 residues long. V trimming: 2 bases; J trimming: 4 bases; junction bases outside the gene matches: 4. The DNA of the CDR3 is TGCGCCAGCAGCTTCGCTAGCGGGGAGTACAATGAGCAGTTCTTC. It specifies CASSFASGEYNEQFF.

The J gene is TRBJ2-7, the V gene TRBV16; 13 bases map to TRBD2. The V gene's germline CDR1 is KGHSY and CDR2 FQNENV. V shed 2 bases and J 6 bases; nucleotides not matched to a gene: 4. The CDR3 sequence is 15 residues long. CDR3 DNA: TGTGCCAGCAGCCAAACCCGACTAGCGGGAGGCGAGCAGTACTTC. Its protein product is CASSQTRLAGGEQYF.

This clonotype was counted between two and nine times. The chain joins TRBV10-1 to TRBJ2-3; TRBD1 is a possible D gene (5 bases). Per the germline V gene, CDR1 is WNHNN and CDR2 is SYGVQD (reference sequence). The CDR3 has 12 amino acids. Trimming took off 6 bases at V and 4 bases at J, with 8 bases between the two ends. CDR3 region: CASRGHSDTQYF. In nucleotides, the CDR3 is TGCGCCAGCAGAGGACACTCAGATACGCAGTATTTT.

This clonotype was counted ten times or more. This chain's CDR3 is CASKNNLAGNEQYF. The CDR3, as DNA: TGTGCCAGCAAAAATAATCTAGCGGGGAACGAGCAGTACTTC. The V gene is TRBV12-3 or TRBV12-4, the J gene TRBJ2-7; 9 nucleotides match TRBD2. The CDR3 runs to 14 residues. Losses at the gene ends were 7 bases for V and 5 bases for J; bases not matched to a gene: 9.

This clonotype turned up a few times. This chain links TRBV12-3 or TRBV12-4 with TRBJ2-1, with D possibly being TRBD2 (5 bases). V was trimmed by 3 bases and J by 7 bases, leaving 10 bases between them. This CDR3 is built from 13 residues. The CDR3 DNA sequence: TGTGCCAGCAGTTTCGGACTGCTGAATGAGCAGTTCTTC. Residues: CASSFGLLNEQFF.

CDR3 amino acids: CASSPGQVFAEAFF. The CDR3 bases are TGTGCCAGCAGCCCGGGGCAGGTGTTCGCTGAAGCTTTCTTT. V and J are TRBV6-1 and TRBJ1-1; D possibly corresponds to TRBD1 (5 bases). V shed 6 bases and J shed 6 bases, with 17 bases lying between them. This CDR3 comprises 14 residues. In germline, CDR1 is MNHNS, CDR2 SASEGT.

This clonotype turned up a few times. V is TRBV9 and J is TRBJ2-7, with TRBD1 matching 10 bases. Germline values: CDR1 SGDLS, CDR2 YYNGEE. The CDR3 sequence is 15 residues long. V shed 0 bases and J 6 bases; nucleotides not matched to a gene: 6. The CDR3 nucleotides are TGTGCCAGCAGCGTAGGAGGGACAGGGGTTGCCGAGCAGTACTTC. Protein: CASSVGGTGVAEQYF.

This clonotype came up a few times. The chain links TRBV5-1 to TRBJ2-1; D perhaps matches TRBD2 (7 bases). The CDR3 extends over 16 amino acids. V lost 4 bases and J 2 bases, leaving 16 bases between the germline ends. Germline V CDR1 and CDR2: SGHRS, YFSETQ. CDR3 in DNA: TGCGCCAGCAGCCCGAACGGGGGGCTTACCTACAATGAGCAGTTCTTC. It is translated as CASSPNGGLTYNEQFF.

This chain uses TRBV3-1 with TRBJ2-7; the D gene is possibly TRBD2 (5 bases). The V and J ends lost 0 bases and 7 bases respectively, with 16 bases between them. Germline values: CDR1 LGHDT, CDR2 YNNKEL (reference sequence). This CDR3 comprises 15 residues. Here the CDR3 reads CASSQDLLLRREQYF. The CDR3 coding sequence is TGTGCCAGCAGCCAAGACCTTCTCTTACGGAGGGAGCAGTACTTC.

This clonotype was seen a few times. The V call is TRBV20-1, the J call TRBJ1-2; tentatively, D is TRBD1 (5 bases). CDR1 and CDR2 (germline): DFQATT, SNEGSKA (reference sequence). Trimming removed 4 bases at V and 10 bases at J, with 16 bases between. The CDR3 is 12 residues long. The CDR3: CSAIPGPTTYTF. The CDR3 region has the DNA TGCAGTGCTATTCCGGGACCGACGACCTACACCTTC.

This clonotype was detected only a few times. At one end, the junction sequence differs from germline, possibly due to a read error. The chain employs TRBV20-1 and TRBJ2-1; D is uncertain. This CDR3 comprises 13 residues. Germline CDR1 reads DFQATT; CDR2 reads SNEGSKA (reference sequence). CDR3 bases: TGCAGTGCTACCGGAGCCCCTGGCGTCCCCCCAGTCTTC. Translating it yields CSATGAPGVPPVF.